Sequencing of this T cell receptor (beta chain) was carried out in a study of a mutant IDH1 vaccine in newly diagnosed glioma. Study context: Patients were pretreated with radiotherapy, temozolomide, or both, mostly both. Study observations and caveats: Pseudoprogression appeared independent of alterations in top peripheral clonotypes.

The time point here: baseline, week 1 (first vaccination visit). The treatment: pre-vaccination baseline after standard-of-care therapy. There were new WHO grade 3 or 4 astrocytomas in the donors, and these were IDH1-mutant and ATRX-lost. V was trimmed by 6 bases and J by 2 bases, leaving 8 bases between them. The CDR3 runs to 13 residues. Per germline, CDR1 MNHNS and CDR2 SASEGT. Profiling relied on immunoSEQ multiplex PCR, and the TCRdb table lists in-frame clones only, not all of them. The sample lists around 37,000 clones, roughly 92% occurring once. On this clone itself: Its antigen is as yet unknown.

The specimen was PBMCs, collected from a glioma patient treated with radiotherapy, temozolomide or both. The sequence derives from a man between 18 and 35 years old with glioma. This sequence joins TRBV6-1 and TRBJ2-1, with D possibly TRBD2 on 5 matching bases. CDR3 protein: CASRERTYNEQFF. The CDR3 DNA reads as TGTGCCAGCAGAGAGCGGACCTACAATGAGCAGTTCTTC.